This T cell receptor beta chain comes out of a study of shared clonotypes between healthy human individuals. Each of the donors was a healthy adult who was HIV-negative and had not had a recent acute infection or vaccination. Trimming at V came to 5 bases and at J to 1 base, leaving 8 bases not matched to a gene. This CDR3 has 15 amino acids. The germline CDR1 and CDR2 sequences are SGHRS and YFSETQ. The data were produced by immunoSEQ multiplex PCR, yet TCRdb's version contains in-frame clones alone and is incomplete. The repertoire has 2.3 million or so clones, more than 85% of them found once; the top ten carry under 0.45%.

The chain employs TRBV5-1 and TRBJ1-1; TRBD1 aligns across 7 bases. This clonotype originated in a man between 18 and 35 years old in good health. Some clones in this sample may be carry-over from other donors' samples. The specimen sequenced was naive CD4+ T cells from PBMCs. Subset noted: CD45RA+ positively selected. CDR3 loop: CASRPLTGTNTEAFF. The DNA for the CDR3 is TGCGCCAGCAGGCCTCTGACAGGGACGAACACTGAAGCTTTCTTT.